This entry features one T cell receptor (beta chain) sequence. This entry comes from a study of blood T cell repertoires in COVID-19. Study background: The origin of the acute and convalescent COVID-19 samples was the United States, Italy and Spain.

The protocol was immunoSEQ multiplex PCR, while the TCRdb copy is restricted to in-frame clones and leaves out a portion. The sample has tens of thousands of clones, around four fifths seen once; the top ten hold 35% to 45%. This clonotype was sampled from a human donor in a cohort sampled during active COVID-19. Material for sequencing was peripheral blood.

The CDR3 loop is CASSYNPGQSYTEAFF. CDR3 DNA sequence: TGTGCCAGCAGTTACAATCCGGGACAGTCATACACTGAAGCTTTCTTT. The chain couples TRBV6-2 or TRBV6-3 to TRBJ1-1; 7 bases match TRBD1. In germline, CDR1 is MNHEY, CDR2 SVGEGT. This CDR3 has 16 residues. The junction had 9 bases not matched to a gene; V was cut back by 2 bases and J by 3 bases.